The present T cell receptor (beta chain) was sequenced within a study of blood T cell repertoires in COVID-19. Across the study: Both acute and convalescent COVID-19 samples were obtained from the United States, Italy and Spain.

As processed by the authors: Nucleated cell counts were estimated from reference gene primer amplification. Repertoires were generated with immunoSEQ multiplex PCR, while TCRdb's copy carries only in-frame clones and drops some. V, J and clone size reflect that table, while D and trimming were determined from the DNA. The table has 100,000 to 150,000 clones, about nine tenths seen once; the top ten hold around 7.7%. Material: peripheral blood. The clonotype originates from a human donor in a cohort sampled during active COVID-19.

The CDR3 DNA reads TGTGCCAGCAGCCTACAGGCTAGCTCCTACAATGAGCAGTTCTTC. Its protein product is CASSLQASSYNEQFF. The J gene is TRBJ2-1, the V gene TRBV11-2; weak D call: TRBD1 (5 bases). Trimming cost V 5 bases and J 0 bases, with 11 bases left between them. The CDR3 has 15 amino acids. The germline V gene encodes CDR1 SGHAT and CDR2 FQNNGV. Combining the CDR3 with reference TRBV11-2 and TRBJ2-1 gives the whole variable domain EAGVAQSPRYKIIEKRQSVAFWCNPISGHATLYWYQQILGQGPKLLIQFQNNGVVDDSQLPKDRFSAERLKGVDSTLKIQPAKLEDSAVYLCASSLQASSYNEQFFGPGTRLTVL.